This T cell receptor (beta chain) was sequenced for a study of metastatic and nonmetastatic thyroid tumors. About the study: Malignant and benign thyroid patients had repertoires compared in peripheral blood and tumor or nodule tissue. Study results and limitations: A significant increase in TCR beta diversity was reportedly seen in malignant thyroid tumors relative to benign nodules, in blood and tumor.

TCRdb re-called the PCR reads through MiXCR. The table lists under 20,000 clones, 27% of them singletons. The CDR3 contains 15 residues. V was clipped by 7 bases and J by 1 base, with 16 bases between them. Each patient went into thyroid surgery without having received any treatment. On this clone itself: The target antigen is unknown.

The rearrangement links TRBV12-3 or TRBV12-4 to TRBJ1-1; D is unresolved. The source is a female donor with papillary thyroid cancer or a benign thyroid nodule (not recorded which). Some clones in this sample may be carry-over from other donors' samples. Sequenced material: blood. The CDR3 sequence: CASKPWSASNTEAFF. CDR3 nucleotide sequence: TGTGCCAGCAAACCCTGGTCGGCCTCGAACACTGAAGCTTTCTTT.